This TCR beta chain was observed in a study of blood T cells in healthy people across ages. The CDR3 consists of 17 residues. Between the trimmed V and J ends, which lost 2 bases and 0 bases, there was a span of 14 bases. Germline V lookup: CDR1 SGHRS, CDR2 YFSETQ. The use of a sample-barcoded 5' primer and a J-beta primer mix characterized a second PCR of roughly 6 to 11 cycles. TCRdb reprocessed the 5' RACE reads via MiXCR and lists one record per CDR3 protein. The table records approximately 2,000,000 distinct CDR3 sequences, about two fifths of them present only once. Source material: blood. The V and J genes are TRBV5-1 and TRBJ2-2, with D possibly TRBD2 on 6 matching bases. The receptor was derived from a human donor in good health. CDR3 sequence (DNA): TGCGCCAGCAGCTTAATTGGTATAGCGGCGAACACCGGGGAGCTGTTTTTT. Translating it yields CASSLIGIAANTGELFF.